This TCR beta chain was profiled in a study of blood T cell repertoires in COVID-19. Study-level information: The origin of the acute and convalescent COVID-19 samples was the United States, Italy and Spain. Nucleic acid was either cDNA or gDNA, and it came from T cells, B-cell-depleted T cells, or PBMCs.

Original processing methods: Nucleated cell counts were estimated from reference gene primer amplification. Measured with immunoSEQ multiplex PCR; TCRdb has only the in-frame clones, and not every one. V and J calls and clone size are those listed in that table; D and trimming were worked out from the DNA. The repertoire holds some 94,000 clones, with 80% to 85% as singletons. V lost 5 bases to trimming and J lost 2 bases; unmatched junction nucleotides: 4. Germline-derived CDR1 and CDR2 are ENHRY and SYGVKD. This CDR3 is built from 15 residues. This receptor was obtained from a man between 70 and 80 years old with active or convalescent COVID-19. This chain uses TRBV10-3 with TRBJ2-3; 10 bases agree with TRBD2. The sequencing sample was made of peripheral blood. The DNA of the CDR3 is TGTGCCATCAGTCCTAGCGGGGGCCCCACAGATACGCAGTATTTT. Residues: CAISPSGGPTDTQYF.